This T cell receptor (beta chain) was observed in a study of tumor and adjacent non-tumor tissue in lung cancer. Study in general: On average, productive TCRbeta reads reached 4 million to 4.5 million per sample. General study results and limits: Tumor repertoires had a smaller top 100 clone share than normal lung. TCR diversity was significantly greater in tumor than normal lung tissue.

Germline V lookup: CDR1 MDHEN, CDR2 SYDVKM. CDR3 length equals 12 residues. Details on this clonotype: Antigen specificity is unknown.

The template was RNA from unsorted bulk tissue. More than 3 cm separated this lung sample from the edge of the tumor. A modified ARM-PCR protocol with three rounds of nested PCR amplified TCRbeta. TCRdb reprocessed the multiplex PCR reads via MiXCR and lists one record per CDR3 protein. The sample records roughly 67,000 distinct CDR3 sequences, approximately 73% being singletons. The sequence was collected from a man aged 60-69 years with non-small cell lung cancer. The specimen sequenced was distant non-tumor lung tissue. This chain joins TRBV28 and TRBJ2-7, with D unresolved. The CDR3 nucleotides read TGTGTCAACAGTGACACAAACTACGAGCAGTACTTC. Translation: CVNSDTNYEQYF.